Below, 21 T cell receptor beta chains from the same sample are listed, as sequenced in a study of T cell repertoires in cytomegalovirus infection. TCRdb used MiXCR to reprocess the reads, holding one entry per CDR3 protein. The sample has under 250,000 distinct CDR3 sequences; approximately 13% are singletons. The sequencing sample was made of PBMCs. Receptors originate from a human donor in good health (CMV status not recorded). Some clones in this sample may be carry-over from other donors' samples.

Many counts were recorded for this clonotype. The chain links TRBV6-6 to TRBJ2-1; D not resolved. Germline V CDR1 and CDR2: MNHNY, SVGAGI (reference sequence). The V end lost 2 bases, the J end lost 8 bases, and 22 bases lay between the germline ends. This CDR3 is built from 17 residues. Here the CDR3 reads CASSYGEERWPYDEQFF. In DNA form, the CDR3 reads TGTGCCAGCAGTTACGGCGAGGAGAGATGGCCATACGATGAGCAGTTCTTC.

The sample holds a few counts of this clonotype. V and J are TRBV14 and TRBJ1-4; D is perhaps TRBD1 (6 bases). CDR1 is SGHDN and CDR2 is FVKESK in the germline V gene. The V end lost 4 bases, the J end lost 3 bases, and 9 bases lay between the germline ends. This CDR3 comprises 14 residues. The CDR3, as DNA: TGTGCCAGCAGCCTTAGGGGGGCTAATGAAAAACTGTTTTTT. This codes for CASSLRGANEKLFF.

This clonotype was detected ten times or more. CDR3 region: CASSLQQSSYNEQFF. For the CDR3, the DNA is TGTGCCAGCAGCTTACAACAGAGCTCCTACAATGAGCAGTTCTTC. The chain combines TRBV7-2 with TRBJ2-1; no firm D call. V lost 2 bases, J lost 0 bases, and 8 bases lay in between. This CDR3 spans 15 amino acids. CDR1 is SGHTA and CDR2 is FQGNSA in the germline V gene.

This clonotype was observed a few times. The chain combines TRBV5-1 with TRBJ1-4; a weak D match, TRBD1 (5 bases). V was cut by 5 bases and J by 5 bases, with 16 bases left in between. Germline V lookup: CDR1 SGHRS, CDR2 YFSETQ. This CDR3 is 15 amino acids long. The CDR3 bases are TGCGCCAGCAGTTTCGCGACAGCCATAAATGAAAAACTGTTTTTT. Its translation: CASSFATAINEKLFF.

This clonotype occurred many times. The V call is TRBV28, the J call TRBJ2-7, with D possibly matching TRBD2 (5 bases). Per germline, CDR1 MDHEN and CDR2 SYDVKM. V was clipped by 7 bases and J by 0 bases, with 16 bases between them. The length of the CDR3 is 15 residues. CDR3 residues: CASTKGPLASYEQYF. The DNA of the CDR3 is TGTGCCAGCACCAAGGGCCCCCTAGCCTCCTACGAGCAGTACTTC.

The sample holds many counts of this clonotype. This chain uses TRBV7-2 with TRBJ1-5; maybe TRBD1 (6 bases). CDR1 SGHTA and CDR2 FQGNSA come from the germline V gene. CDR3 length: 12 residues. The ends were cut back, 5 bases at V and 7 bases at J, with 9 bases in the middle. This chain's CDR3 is CASSPRGQPQHF. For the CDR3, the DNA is TGTGCCAGCAGCCCGAGGGGGCAGCCCCAGCATTTT.

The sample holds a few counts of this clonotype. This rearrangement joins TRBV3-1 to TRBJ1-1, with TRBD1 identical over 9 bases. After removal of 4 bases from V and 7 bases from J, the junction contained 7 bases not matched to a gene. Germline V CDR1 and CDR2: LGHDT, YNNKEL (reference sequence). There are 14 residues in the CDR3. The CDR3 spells CASSRGTGIDEAFF. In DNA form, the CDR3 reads TGTGCCAGCAGCCGAGGGACAGGGATAGATGAAGCTTTCTTT.

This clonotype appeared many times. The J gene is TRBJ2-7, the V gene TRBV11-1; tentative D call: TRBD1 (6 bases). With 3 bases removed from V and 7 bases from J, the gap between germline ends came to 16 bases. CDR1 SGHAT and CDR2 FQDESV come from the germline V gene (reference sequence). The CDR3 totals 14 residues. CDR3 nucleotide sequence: TGTGCCAGCAGCTTGGGACAAGTTATGGGAGAGCAGTACTTC. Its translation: CASSLGQVMGEQYF.

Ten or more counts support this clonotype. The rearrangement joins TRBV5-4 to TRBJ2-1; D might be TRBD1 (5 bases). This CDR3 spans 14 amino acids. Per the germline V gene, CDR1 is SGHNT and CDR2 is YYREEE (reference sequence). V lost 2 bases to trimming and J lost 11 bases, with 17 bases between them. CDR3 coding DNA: TGTGCCAGCAGCTTCTTACAGGATGGTAATAAGCAGTTCTTC. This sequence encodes CASSFLQDGNKQFF.

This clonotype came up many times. The CDR3 bases are TGTGCCAGCAGTCCGAGTGGGAGGGGAAACGAAAAACTGTTTTTT. It encodes CASSPSGRGNEKLFF. The chain has TRBV7-9 and TRBJ1-4, with a possible D match to TRBD1 (5 bases). Trimming shortened V by 6 bases and J by 8 bases, and 19 bases separated the two germline ends. This CDR3 is built from 15 residues. From germline, CDR1 is SEHNR and CDR2 FQNEAQ (reference sequence).

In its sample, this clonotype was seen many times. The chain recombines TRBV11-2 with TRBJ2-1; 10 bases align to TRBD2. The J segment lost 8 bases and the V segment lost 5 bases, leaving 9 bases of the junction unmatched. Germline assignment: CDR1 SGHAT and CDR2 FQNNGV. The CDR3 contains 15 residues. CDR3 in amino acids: CASSAHSGRLDEQFF. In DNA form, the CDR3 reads TGTGCCAGCAGCGCTCATAGCGGGAGGCTGGATGAGCAGTTCTTC.

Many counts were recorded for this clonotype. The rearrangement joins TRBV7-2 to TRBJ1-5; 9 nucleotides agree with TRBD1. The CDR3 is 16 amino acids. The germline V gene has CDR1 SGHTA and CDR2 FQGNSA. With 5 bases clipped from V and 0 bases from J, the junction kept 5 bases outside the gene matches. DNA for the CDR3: TGTGCCAGCAGCATACGGACAGGGGTTAGCAATCAGCCCCAGCATTTT. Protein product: CASSIRTGVSNQPQHF.

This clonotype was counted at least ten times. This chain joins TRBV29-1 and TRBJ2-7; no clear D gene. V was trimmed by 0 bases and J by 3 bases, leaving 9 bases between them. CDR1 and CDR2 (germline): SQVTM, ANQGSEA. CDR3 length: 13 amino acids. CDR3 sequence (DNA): TGCAGCGTTGAAGAAAGCCACGACTACGAGCAGTACTTC. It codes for CSVEESHDYEQYF.

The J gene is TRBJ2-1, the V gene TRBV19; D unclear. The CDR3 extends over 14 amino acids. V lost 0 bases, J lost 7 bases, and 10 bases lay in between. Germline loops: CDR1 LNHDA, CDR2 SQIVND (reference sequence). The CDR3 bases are TGTGCCAGTAGTATAGAGGAAGCCGCAAATGAGCAGTTCTTC. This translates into CASSIEEAANEQFF.

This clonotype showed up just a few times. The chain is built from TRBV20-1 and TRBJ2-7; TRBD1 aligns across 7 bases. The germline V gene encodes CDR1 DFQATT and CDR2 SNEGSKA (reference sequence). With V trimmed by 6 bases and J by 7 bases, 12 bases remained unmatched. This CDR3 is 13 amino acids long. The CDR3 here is CSAGQPVTDEQYF. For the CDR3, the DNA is TGCAGTGCGGGACAGCCCGTTACGGATGAGCAGTACTTC.

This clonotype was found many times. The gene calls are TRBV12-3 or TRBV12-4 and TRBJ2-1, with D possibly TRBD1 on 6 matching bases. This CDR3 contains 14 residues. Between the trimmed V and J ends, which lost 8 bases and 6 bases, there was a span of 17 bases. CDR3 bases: TGTGCCAGCCTTACTATACAGGGCTCCAATGAGCAGTTCTTC. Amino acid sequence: CASLTIQGSNEQFF.

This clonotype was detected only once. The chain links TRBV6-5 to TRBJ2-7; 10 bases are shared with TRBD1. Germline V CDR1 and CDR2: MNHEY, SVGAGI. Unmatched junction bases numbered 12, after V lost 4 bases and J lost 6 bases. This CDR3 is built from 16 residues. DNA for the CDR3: TGTGCCAGCAGTTTTTGGCGGGGACAGGGGCAATCCGAGCAGTACTTC. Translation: CASSFWRGQGQSEQYF.

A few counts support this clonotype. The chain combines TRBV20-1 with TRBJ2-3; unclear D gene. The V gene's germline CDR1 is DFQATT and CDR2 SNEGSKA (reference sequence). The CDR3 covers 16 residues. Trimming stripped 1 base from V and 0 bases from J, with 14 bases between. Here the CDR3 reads CSARGNKQASTDTQYF. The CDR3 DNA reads TGCAGTGCTAGAGGGAATAAGCAGGCGAGCACAGATACGCAGTATTTT.

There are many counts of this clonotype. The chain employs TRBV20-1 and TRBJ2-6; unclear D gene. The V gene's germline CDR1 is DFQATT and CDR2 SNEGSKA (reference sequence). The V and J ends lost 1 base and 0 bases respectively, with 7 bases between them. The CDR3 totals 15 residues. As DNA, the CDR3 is TGCAGTGCTAGAGTAAGGGACTCTGGGGCCAACGTCCTGACTTTC. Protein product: CSARVRDSGANVLTF.

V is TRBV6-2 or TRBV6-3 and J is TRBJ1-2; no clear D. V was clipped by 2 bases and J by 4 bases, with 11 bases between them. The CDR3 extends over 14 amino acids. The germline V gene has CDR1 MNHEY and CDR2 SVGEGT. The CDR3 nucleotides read TGTGCCAGCAGTTACCTCTCAGGAAGCTATGGCTACACCTTC. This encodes CASSYLSGSYGYTF.

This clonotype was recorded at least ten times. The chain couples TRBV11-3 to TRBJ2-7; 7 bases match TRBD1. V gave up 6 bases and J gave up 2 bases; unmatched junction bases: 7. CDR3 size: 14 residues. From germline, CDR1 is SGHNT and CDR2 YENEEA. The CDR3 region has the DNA TGTGCCAGCAGTGTCGTGACAGGGCCCTACGAGCAGTACTTC. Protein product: CASSVVTGPYEQYF.